This passage covers 22 T cell receptor beta chains from one sample sequenced in a study of CD8+CD57+ T cells in acquired aplastic anemia. Using genomic DNA as the template, TCR beta VDJ and CDR3 profiling was carried out. TCRdb fed the reads into MiXCR, producing one record per CDR3 protein. The sample has 200,000 to 250,000 distinct CDR3 sequences, roughly 35% seen once. Material: sorted CD4+, CD8+, or CD8+CD57+ T cells (not recorded which) from PBMCs. Source of these receptors: a human donor in good health, serving as a control.

V gene TRBV9 combines with J gene TRBJ1-4; possible D gene TRBD1, 5 bases. V lost 2 bases, J lost 13 bases, and 21 bases lay in between. The CDR3 is 15 residues long. CDR1 and CDR2 (germline): SGDLS, YYNGEE. The CDR3 sequence is CASSVAQAIAEGLFF. DNA of the CDR3: TGTGCCAGCAGCGTTGCACAGGCAATTGCAGAAGGACTGTTTTTT.

The chain couples TRBV5-1 to TRBJ2-5; D not resolved. Germline CDR1 and CDR2: SGHRS and YFSETQ. V lost 0 bases to trimming and J lost 0 bases, with 12 bases between them. The CDR3 is 16 residues long. CDR3 in amino acids: CASSLAGRRDQETQYF. In DNA form, the CDR3 reads TGCGCCAGCAGCTTGGCAGGACGCAGAGACCAAGAGACCCAGTACTTC.

This clonotype was recorded at least ten times. The V and J genes are TRBV7-9 and TRBJ1-6; D gene unclear. The CDR3 has 13 amino acids. Germline CDR1 is SEHNR and CDR2 is FQNEAQ (reference sequence). The ends were cut back, 8 bases at V and 14 bases at J, with 19 bases in the middle. The chain's CDR3 is CASAKRGEGALHF. CDR3 DNA sequence: TGTGCCAGCGCAAAACGTGGGGAGGGCGCCCTCCACTTT.

The V and J genes are TRBV12-3 or TRBV12-4 and TRBJ2-1; perhaps TRBD2 as D (5 bases). The CDR3 has 16 residues. Trimming took 5 bases from V and 0 from J, leaving 14 bases between them. In DNA, the CDR3 is TGTGCCAGCAGTGGACTTAGACCTAACTCCTACAATGAGCAGTTCTTC. It translates to CASSGLRPNSYNEQFF.

This clonotype was seen a few times. This sequence joins TRBV5-6 and TRBJ2-5, with D unresolved. Germline loops: CDR1 SGHDT, CDR2 YYEEEE. V was trimmed by 0 bases and J by 7 bases, leaving 7 bases between them. This CDR3 is 12 amino acids long. For the CDR3, the DNA is TGTGCCAGCAGCTTGGAGTCGGGGACCCAGTACTTC. It specifies CASSLESGTQYF.

In its sample, this clonotype was seen many times. This chain joins TRBV2 and TRBJ2-1; D remains ambiguous. The CDR3 spans 13 residues. With 7 bases removed from V and 1 base from J, the gap between germline ends came to 8 bases. Germline lookup yields CDR1 SNHLY and CDR2 FYNNEI. The chain's CDR3 is CASTQYSYNEQFF. DNA of the CDR3: TGTGCCAGCACGCAATATTCCTACAATGAGCAGTTCTTC.

This clonotype was counted ten times or more. The rearrangement joins TRBV13 to TRBJ1-2; 7 nucleotides match TRBD1. This CDR3 has 15 residues. Looked up from germline, CDR1 is PRHDT and CDR2 is FYEKMQ (reference sequence). J lost 8 bases, V lost 5 bases, and 14 bases had no gene match. CDR3 in DNA: TGTGCCAGCAGCCCTACCCCGACAGGGTCCACCGGCTACACCTTC. Its translation is CASSPTPTGSTGYTF.

The CDR3 here is CASSSIAGRHSLREQFF. The CDR3 coding sequence is TGTGCCAGCAGCTCCATAGCGGGGCGGCACAGCCTAAGGGAGCAGTTCTTC. The gene calls are TRBV11-2 and TRBJ2-1, with 8 bases matching TRBD2. Trimming took 4 bases from V and 10 from J; bases not matched to a gene: 18. Looked up from germline, CDR1 is SGHAT and CDR2 is FQNNGV. The CDR3 totals 17 residues.

As regards this clonotype: This may be a read error: a much more frequent sequence differs by one nucleotide. The chain carries TRBV4-1 and TRBJ2-7, with TRBD2 identical over 13 bases. The germline V gene encodes CDR1 MGHRA and CDR2 YSYEKL. This CDR3 spans 16 amino acids. CDR3 sequence reads: CAGSLRLAGGLYEQYF. The CDR3 DNA reads as TGCGCCGGCAGCCTGAGACTAGCGGGAGGTCTCTACGAGCAGTACTTC.

This clonotype was recorded many times. The chain combines TRBV5-1 with TRBJ2-3; D remains ambiguous. Per the germline V gene, CDR1 is SGHRS and CDR2 is YFSETQ. The CDR3 contains 14 residues. Trimming left V 2 bases short and J 2 bases short, with 9 bases between. DNA for the CDR3: TGCGCCAGCAGCTTAAGCGTCTACACAGATACGCAGTATTTT. This codes for CASSLSVYTDTQYF. Full variable domain (remainder filled in from reference TRBV5-1 and TRBJ2-3): KAGVTQTPRYLIKTRGQQVTLSCSPISGHRSVSWYQQTPGQGLQFLFEYFSETQRNKGNFPGRFSGRQFSNSRSEMNVSTLELGDSALYLCASSLSVYTDTQYFGPGTRLTVL.

This clonotype was picked up many times. This chain connects TRBV20-1 to TRBJ1-1, with a tentative D call TRBD1 (5 bases). V lost 7 bases, J lost 1 base, and 13 bases lay in between. The CDR3 extends over 13 amino acids. Germline CDR1 is DFQATT and CDR2 is SNEGSKA (reference sequence). The CDR3 region has the DNA TGCAGTGGCAGCAGGGACGAGAACACTGAAGCTTTCTTT. Its translation: CSGSRDENTEAFF.

In this sample, this clonotype turned up many times. V gene TRBV29-1 combines with J gene TRBJ1-1; weak D call: TRBD1 (5 bases). CDR3 length: 11 amino acids. Germline CDR1 and CDR2: SQVTM and ANQGSEA. V was pared by 7 bases and J by 4 bases, with 10 bases between. CDR3 protein: CSGGTATEAFF. CDR3 sequence (DNA): TGCAGCGGTGGGACGGCCACTGAAGCTTTCTTT.

This clonotype was counted ten times or more. The chain is built from TRBV5-1 and TRBJ2-1; D might be TRBD1 or TRBD2, each matching 5 bases. The CDR3 consists of 15 residues. Germline V lookup: CDR1 SGHRS, CDR2 YFSETQ. The V end was cut by 4 bases, the J end by 6 bases, with 17 bases between. CDR3 residues: CASSLGPGMSNEQFF. CDR3 coding DNA: TGCGCCAGCAGCCTGGGACCAGGAATGTCCAATGAGCAGTTCTTC.

This clonotype occurred many times. The J gene is TRBJ1-2, the V gene TRBV3-1; the D gene is possibly TRBD1 (5 bases). CDR3 size: 14 residues. Germline V lookup: CDR1 LGHDT, CDR2 YNNKEL (reference sequence). Trimming pared 4 bases from V and 4 bases from J, leaving 13 bases between. This CDR3 reads CASSRQTELYGYTF. The DNA of the CDR3 is TGTGCCAGCAGCCGCCAGACAGAACTCTATGGCTACACCTTC.

The chain links TRBV12-3 or TRBV12-4 to TRBJ2-4; 7 nucleotides agree with TRBD2. Germline trimming cut 5 bases from V and 6 bases from J; bases unmatched to any gene: 7. The CDR3 runs 14 residues. The CDR3 region has the DNA TGTGCCAGCAGTCAGACCGGGACTACAAACATTCAGTACTTC. Protein: CASSQTGTTNIQYF.

This chain links TRBV10-3 with TRBJ2-5; D ambiguous. V shed 6 bases and J shed 11 bases, with 16 bases lying between them. Germline CDR1 reads ENHRY; CDR2 reads SYGVKD. The CDR3 has 12 amino acids. The CDR3 sequence: CAISESLVSQYF. The DNA for the CDR3 is TGTGCCATCAGCGAGAGTTTAGTTTCGCAGTACTTC.

This clonotype has ten or more counts. The chain is built from TRBV19 and TRBJ2-5; maybe TRBD2 (6 bases). Trimming took off 7 bases at V and 2 bases at J, with 11 bases between the two ends. Germline-derived CDR1 and CDR2 are LNHDA and SQIVND (reference sequence). There are 13 residues in the CDR3. CDR3 nucleotides: TGTGCCAGTAAGGAGGGTTCTCAAGAGACCCAGTACTTC. Translating it yields CASKEGSQETQYF.

This clonotype was seen only once. This sequence joins TRBV20-1 and TRBJ2-5, with D tentatively TRBD2 (5 bases). With 8 bases removed from V and 5 bases from J, the gap between germline ends came to 21 bases. The CDR3 spans 14 residues. Germline CDR1 reads DFQATT; CDR2 reads SNEGSKA (reference sequence). Here the CDR3 reads CSPERGRARETQYF. The CDR3 nucleotides are TGCAGTCCCGAACGAGGGCGGGCCAGGGAGACCCAGTACTTC.

Ten or more counts support this clonotype. This chain connects TRBV11-2 to TRBJ1-1; D call uncertain. In germline, CDR1 is SGHAT, CDR2 FQNNGV. V lost 7 bases and J 0 bases, leaving 9 bases between the germline ends. The CDR3 runs to 13 residues. CDR3 nucleotide sequence: TGTGCCAGCACGCTGACGGTGAACACTGAAGCTTTCTTT. The encoded protein is CASTLTVNTEAFF.

This clonotype came up many times. The rearrangement joins TRBV12-3 or TRBV12-4 to TRBJ1-5; a possible D gene is TRBD1 (6 bases). The CDR3 length is 13 residues. Trimming took 5 bases from V and 5 from J, leaving 10 bases between them. CDR3 sequence: CASSRTDDQPQHF. The CDR3 DNA sequence: TGTGCCAGCAGTAGGACAGACGATCAGCCCCAGCATTTT.

Regarding this clonotype: With a much larger clone just one base away, this may be a read error. J is TRBJ2-7 and V is TRBV4-1; 9 bases map to TRBD1. There are 15 residues in the CDR3. Germline V gene data show CDR1 as MGHRA and CDR2 as YSYEKL. The CDR3: CASSHRPGQGYEQHF. As DNA, the CDR3 is TGCGCCAGCAGCCACCGACCGGGACAGGGCTACGAGCAGCACTTC.

With regard to this clonotype: A much larger clone lies a single base off, so this may be a read error. This rearrangement joins TRBV2 to TRBJ1-5; maybe TRBD1 (5 bases). V dropped 6 bases and J dropped 4 bases, with 16 bases sitting between them. The germline gives CDR1 SNHLY, CDR2 FYNNEI. The CDR3 runs 15 residues. The CDR3 reads CASSRGGGGNQPQHF. CDR3 in DNA: TGTGCCAGCAGCCGTGGCGGGGGTGGGAATCAGCCCCAGCATTTT. Looking up the rest from reference TRBV2 and TRBJ1-5 gives the full variable domain: EPEVTQTPSHQVTQMGQEVILRCVPISNHLYFYWYRQILGQKVEFLVSFYNNEISEKSEIFDDQFSVERPDGSNFTLKIRSTKLEDSAMYFCASSRGGGGNQPQHFGDGTRLSIL.